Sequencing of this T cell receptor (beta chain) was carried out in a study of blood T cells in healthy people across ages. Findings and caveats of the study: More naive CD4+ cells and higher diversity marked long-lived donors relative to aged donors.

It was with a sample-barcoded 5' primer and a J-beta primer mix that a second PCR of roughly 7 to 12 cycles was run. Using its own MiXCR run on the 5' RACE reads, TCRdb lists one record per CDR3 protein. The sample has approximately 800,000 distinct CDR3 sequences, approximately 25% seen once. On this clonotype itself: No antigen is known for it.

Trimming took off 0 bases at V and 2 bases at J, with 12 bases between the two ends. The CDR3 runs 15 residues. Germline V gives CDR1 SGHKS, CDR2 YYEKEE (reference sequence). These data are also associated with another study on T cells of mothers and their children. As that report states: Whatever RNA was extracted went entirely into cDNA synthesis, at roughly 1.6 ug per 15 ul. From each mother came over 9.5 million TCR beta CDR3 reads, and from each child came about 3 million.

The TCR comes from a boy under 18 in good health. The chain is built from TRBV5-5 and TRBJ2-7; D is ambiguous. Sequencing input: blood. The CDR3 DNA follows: TGTGCCAGCAGCTTGGCCGGGCTAGGAACCTACGAGCAGTACTTC. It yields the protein CASSLAGLGTYEQYF.